The 31 T cell receptor beta chains given below trace back to one sample, sequenced in a study of shared clonotypes between healthy human individuals. Sequenced by immunoSEQ multiplex PCR; TCRdb stores in-frame clones only, minus some. Altogether around 2.5 million clones are present, 93% being singletons, with the ten largest covering roughly 0.39%. Sequenced: naive CD4+ T cells from PBMCs. This sample's subset: CD45RA+ positively selected. All receptors come from a man between 18 and 35 years old in good health. Some clones in this sample may be carry-over from other donors' samples.

The chain couples TRBV28 to TRBJ2-1; 7 nucleotides match TRBD1. This CDR3 spans 13 amino acids. The trim removed 7 bases at V and 8 bases at J, leaving 8 bases unmatched. Germline V gene data show CDR1 as MDHEN and CDR2 as SYDVKM. The CDR3 loop is CASTQQGLYEQFF. The CDR3 DNA reads TGTGCCAGCACCCAACAGGGGTTGTATGAGCAGTTCTTC.

This chain links TRBV7-6 with TRBJ2-7; 7 nucleotides agree with TRBD2. V lost 2 bases, J lost 3 bases, and 4 bases stayed unmatched. The CDR3 sequence is 14 residues long. Germline CDR1 and CDR2: SGHVS and FNYEAQ. CDR3 coding DNA: TGTGCCAGCAGCTTATGGGAGGGAGACTACGAGCAGTACTTC. Amino acids: CASSLWEGDYEQYF.

The J gene is TRBJ2-3, the V gene TRBV10-3; 11 bases fit TRBD2. Germline CDR1 and CDR2: ENHRY and SYGVKD. Germline trimming cut 7 bases from V and 3 bases from J; bases unmatched to any gene: 6. The CDR3 covers 15 residues. The CDR3 bases are TGTGCCATCAAACTAGCGGGAGAGGGGACAGATACGCAGTATTTT. This encodes CAIKLAGEGTDTQYF.

The chain couples TRBV5-1 to TRBJ2-1, with 7 bases lining up with TRBD2. Germline loops: CDR1 SGHRS, CDR2 YFSETQ. The CDR3 is 15 amino acids. The J segment lost 3 bases and the V segment lost 4 bases, leaving 7 bases of the junction unmatched. As DNA, the CDR3 is TGCGCCAGCAGCACCCTTGGCGGGAGCTACAATGAGCAGTTCTTC. Amino acids: CASSTLGGSYNEQFF.

This CDR3 is CASSPGTGSPSDGYTF. CDR3 sequence (DNA): TGCGCCAGCAGCCCAGGGACAGGATCTCCTTCAGATGGCTACACCTTC. The J gene is TRBJ1-2, the V gene TRBV5-1, with TRBD1 matching over 8 bases. V shed 4 bases, J shed 6 bases, and the junction held 14 bases outside the gene matches. CDR1 is SGHRS and CDR2 is YFSETQ in the germline V gene. CDR3 length: 16 residues.

The chain uses TRBV5-6 and TRBJ1-3; 7 bases align to TRBD1. The CDR3 contains 13 residues. Germline V CDR1 and CDR2: SGHDT, YYEEEE. V was clipped by 4 bases and J by 8 bases; unmatched bases: 6. Written as DNA, the CDR3 is TGTGCCAGCAGCCGCGACAGGGTCGACACCATATATTTT. Amino acids: CASSRDRVDTIYF.

In its sample, this clone was seen a few times. The chain combines TRBV10-3 with TRBJ1-1; perhaps TRBD1 as D (6 bases). V was cut by 3 bases and J by 0 bases, with 11 bases left in between. The CDR3 runs to 15 residues. Per germline, CDR1 ENHRY and CDR2 SYGVKD. DNA of the CDR3: TGTGCCATCAGTGATCGGACAGTAATGAACACTGAAGCTTTCTTT. It encodes CAISDRTVMNTEAFF.

The genes are TRBV11-2 and TRBJ2-7; D unclear. Deletions cut 1 base from V and 3 bases from J, with 16 bases between. CDR1 is SGHAT and CDR2 is FQNNGV in the germline V gene. CDR3 length: 16 amino acids. The CDR3 DNA sequence: TGTGCCAGCAGCTTAGTTACGTCGAGACGAAGCTACGAGCAGTACTTC. It specifies CASSLVTSRRSYEQYF. The variable domain in full, with the rest retrieved from reference TRBV11-2 and TRBJ2-7, is EAGVAQSPRYKIIEKRQSVAFWCNPISGHATLYWYQQILGQGPKLLIQFQNNGVVDDSQLPKDRFSAERLKGVDSTLKIQPAKLEDSAVYLCASSLVTSRRSYEQYFGPGTRLTVT.

This chain links TRBV4-1 with TRBJ2-7; 12 bases fit TRBD2. The CDR3 totals 16 residues. CDR1 and CDR2 (germline): MGHRA, YSYEKL. The J segment lost 2 bases and the V segment lost 3 bases, leaving 5 bases of the junction unmatched. The CDR3 DNA reads as TGCGCCAGCAGCCACCAACTAGCGGGAGGAACCTACGAGCAGTACTTC. Translation: CASSHQLAGGTYEQYF.

This clone was recorded once. Other nucleotide sequences from this sample produce the same CDR3. The chain combines TRBV4-1 with TRBJ2-3, with unresolved D. V lost 1 base and J lost 5, with 4 bases in between. The CDR3 runs to 12 residues. Looked up from germline, CDR1 is MGHRA and CDR2 is YSYEKL. The CDR3 DNA follows: TGCGCCAGCAGCCAAGTGCAAGATACGCAGTATTTT. Translating gives CASSQVQDTQYF.

The chain employs TRBV9 and TRBJ2-3, with D possibly TRBD2 on 6 matching bases. There are 14 residues in the CDR3. Germline V CDR1 and CDR2: SGDLS, YYNGEE. V was shortened by 0 bases and J by 6 bases, with 11 bases between the two germline ends. This CDR3 is CASSVVGGGDTQYF. The CDR3 bases are TGTGCCAGCAGCGTAGTAGGTGGAGGGGATACGCAGTATTTT.

This clone was seen a handful of times. Other DNA sequences in this sample translate to the same CDR3. The V and J genes are TRBV5-1 and TRBJ2-7; 11 bases align to TRBD2. Germline V gene lookup returns CDR1 SGHRS and CDR2 YFSETQ. The CDR3 contains 15 residues. V trimming: 0 bases; J trimming: 2 bases; junction bases outside the gene matches: 1. As DNA, the CDR3 is TGCGCCAGCAGCTTGGAACTAGCGGGAGCCTACGAGCAGTACTTC. Amino acid sequence: CASSLELAGAYEQYF.

The chain combines TRBV28 with TRBJ2-4; possible D gene TRBD1, 5 bases. V was shortened by 5 bases and J by 3 bases, with 8 bases between the two germline ends. Germline assignment: CDR1 MDHEN and CDR2 SYDVKM. This CDR3 spans 13 amino acids. In nucleotides, the CDR3 is TGTGCCAGCAGTCGACAGTACAAAAACATTCAGTACTTC. Amino acid sequence: CASSRQYKNIQYF.

The rearrangement links TRBV27 to TRBJ1-5, with D possibly TRBD1 on 5 matching bases. The germline CDR1 and CDR2 sequences are MNHEY and SMNVEV (reference sequence). Trimming removed 1 base from V and 0 bases from J, with 7 bases in between. The length of the CDR3 is 15 residues. The CDR3 bases are TGTGCCAGCAGTTTATGGGGACTTAGCAATCAGCCCCAGCATTTT. Encoded protein: CASSLWGLSNQPQHF.

The rearrangement links TRBV6-1 to TRBJ2-7, with a possible D match to TRBD2 (6 bases). Per germline, CDR1 MNHNS and CDR2 SASEGT. V shed 2 bases and J shed 9 bases, with 14 bases lying between them. The CDR3 has 13 amino acids. CDR3 sequence: CASSERRERVQYF. CDR3 nucleotides: TGTGCCAGCAGTGAACGCCGGGAGAGGGTGCAGTACTTC.

The chain has TRBV5-1 and TRBJ2-5, with 11 bases that match TRBD2. Per the germline V gene, CDR1 is SGHRS and CDR2 is YFSETQ. The CDR3 consists of 17 residues. The ends lost 1 base at V and 1 base at J; junction bases unmatched: 6. Written as DNA, the CDR3 is TGCGCCAGCAGCTTGCTTCCGGGACTAGCGGTCCAAGAGACCCAGTACTTC. Its protein product is CASSLLPGLAVQETQYF.

A remark on this clone: Other DNA sequences in the sample encode the same CDR3. The rearrangement joins TRBV5-1 to TRBJ2-7; TRBD1 agrees at 7 bases. The CDR3 spans 14 residues. The germline CDR1 and CDR2 sequences are SGHRS and YFSETQ. V was clipped by 1 base and J by 2 bases; unmatched bases: 3. The CDR3, as DNA: TGCGCCAGCAGCTTGAGGGACAGAACCTACGAGCAGTACTTC. Its translation is CASSLRDRTYEQYF. Based on the CDR3 plus reference TRBV5-1 and TRBJ2-7, the full variable domain is KAGVTQTPRYLIKTRGQQVTLSCSPISGHRSVSWYQQTPGQGLQFLFEYFSETQRNKGNFPGRFSGRQFSNSRSEMNVSTLELGDSALYLCASSLRDRTYEQYFGPGTRLTVT.

The chain is built from TRBV9 and TRBJ2-1; D is possibly TRBD1 (6 bases). The CDR3 consists of 15 residues. The germline V gene encodes CDR1 SGDLS and CDR2 YYNGEE. Trimming removed 2 bases from V and 4 bases from J, with 13 bases in between. The CDR3 here is CASSVQGQPYNEQFF. The CDR3 DNA sequence: TGTGCCAGCAGCGTCCAGGGGCAACCTTACAATGAGCAGTTCTTC. The whole variable domain, remainder taken from reference TRBV9 and TRBJ2-1, is DSGVTQTPKHLITATGQRVTLRCSPRSGDLSVYWYQQSLDQGLQFLIQYYNGEERAKGNILERFSAQQFPDLHSELNLSSLELGDSALYFCASSVQGQPYNEQFFGPGTRLTVL.

The chain joins TRBV12-5 to TRBJ2-5; D possibly corresponds to TRBD2 (6 bases). Germline CDR1 is LGHNT and CDR2 is FRNRAP. There are 14 residues in the CDR3. V lost 6 bases, J lost 2 bases, and 13 bases lay in between. Here the CDR3 reads CASGSPSEQETQYF. The CDR3 nucleotides read TGTGCTAGTGGCTCCCCTAGCGAACAAGAGACCCAGTACTTC.

The V and J genes are TRBV9 and TRBJ2-5; 9 positions match TRBD1. This CDR3 is built from 12 residues. J was trimmed by 5 bases and V by 7 bases; bases with no gene match: 3. Germline values: CDR1 SGDLS, CDR2 YYNGEE. The CDR3 DNA follows: TGTGCCAGCGGGGACAGGGCCGAGACCCAGTACTTC. This sequence encodes CASGDRAETQYF.

This clone occurred once. The chain uses TRBV2 and TRBJ2-4, with 8 positions matching TRBD1. Trimming removed 5 bases from V and 1 base from J; junction bases left unmatched: 4. Germline CDR1 is SNHLY and CDR2 is FYNNEI. The CDR3 spans 15 residues. This CDR3 reads CASSRQGTAKNIQYF. The CDR3 DNA reads TGTGCCAGCAGTCGACAGGGGACGGCCAAAAACATTCAGTACTTC.

J is TRBJ1-1 and V is TRBV7-2, with a possible D match to TRBD1 (6 bases). The germline V gene encodes CDR1 SGHTA and CDR2 FQGNSA. Trimming removed 5 bases at V and 0 bases at J, with 16 bases between. This CDR3 is 16 amino acids long. CDR3 sequence (DNA): TGTGCCAGCAGCCCCCGGGGGGCGCGGGTGAACACTGAAGCTTTCTTT. Translated: CASSPRGARVNTEAFF.

The chain combines TRBV9 with TRBJ2-1; D call uncertain. Trimming removed 0 bases at V and 9 bases at J, with 10 bases between. The CDR3 spans 13 residues. Germline loops: CDR1 SGDLS, CDR2 YYNGEE. CDR3 sequence reads: CASSVAATGEQFF. In DNA form, the CDR3 reads TGTGCCAGCAGCGTAGCTGCTACGGGTGAGCAGTTCTTC.

The chain links TRBV19 to TRBJ2-1; 11 nucleotides align to TRBD1. Trimming removed 6 bases from V and 14 bases from J; junction bases left unmatched: 9. The germline V gene has CDR1 LNHDA and CDR2 SQIVND (reference sequence). CDR3 length: 13 amino acids. The CDR3, as DNA: TGTGCCAGTAGCCAATTCCCGGGACAGGGGGAGTTCTTC. This sequence encodes CASSQFPGQGEFF.

This chain connects TRBV6-1 to TRBJ2-1, with TRBD2 matching 8 bases. V was clipped by 5 bases and J by 5 bases; unmatched bases: 8. Germline V gene lookup returns CDR1 MNHNS and CDR2 SASEGT. CDR3 length: 15 residues. In nucleotides, the CDR3 is TGTGCCAGCAGTACTAGCGGTACTCATAACAATGAGCAGTTCTTC. It yields the protein CASSTSGTHNNEQFF.

The rearrangement uses TRBV5-1 and TRBJ2-1; 13 bases are shared with TRBD2. Germline lookup yields CDR1 SGHRS and CDR2 YFSETQ. The CDR3 is 15 amino acids. Trimming at V came to 4 bases and at J to 7 bases, leaving 5 bases not matched to a gene. This chain's CDR3 is CASSTGTSGTNEQFF. DNA of the CDR3: TGCGCCAGCAGCACCGGGACTAGCGGGACAAATGAGCAGTTCTTC.

The V gene is TRBV6-4, the J gene TRBJ1-4; possible D gene TRBD1, 5 bases. The CDR3 spans 15 residues. CDR1 is MRHNA and CDR2 is SNTAGT in the germline V gene. The ends were cut back, 6 bases at V and 5 bases at J, with 16 bases in the middle. CDR3 amino acids: CASRPTGTMNEKLFF. In nucleotides, the CDR3 is TGTGCCAGCAGGCCTACCGGGACGATGAATGAAAAACTGTTTTTT.

The V call is TRBV7-9, the J call TRBJ2-2; 8 nucleotides align to TRBD2. The V and J ends lost 3 bases and 4 bases, in that order; junction bases with no gene match: 7. CDR3 size: 16 residues. The germline CDR1 and CDR2 sequences are SEHNR and FQNEAQ (reference sequence). Here the CDR3 reads CASSFRVTSGTGELFF. DNA for the CDR3: TGTGCCAGCAGCTTCCGCGTCACTAGCGGCACCGGGGAGCTGTTTTTT.

About this clone itself: Germline and junction disagree at one end, which may indicate a read error. The genes are TRBV29-1 and TRBJ2-1; D possibly corresponds to TRBD1 (7 bases). The CDR3 is made up of 10 amino acids. Germline V gives CDR1 SQVTM, CDR2 ANQGSEA. CDR3 region: CSVDPPRGVF. DNA for the CDR3: TGCAGCGTTGATCCCCCCAGGGGGGTCTTC.

This chain joins TRBV5-1 and TRBJ2-7, with 13 bases that match TRBD2. The V gene end was trimmed by 4 bases and the J gene end by 3 bases; junction bases not matched to a gene: 10. This CDR3 has 17 residues. CDR1 SGHRS and CDR2 YFSETQ come from the germline V gene. The CDR3 DNA reads TGCGCCAGCAGCCCAGGGACTAGCGGGATACTCCGCTACGAGCAGTACTTC. Its translation is CASSPGTSGILRYEQYF.

In this sample, this clone turned up many times. Within the sample, other DNA sequences also encode this same CDR3. V is TRBV6-4 and J is TRBJ2-7; 7 bases are shared with TRBD2. The CDR3 runs 14 residues. Per the germline V gene, CDR1 is MRHNA and CDR2 is SNTAGT. V lost 5 bases, J lost 4 bases, and 8 bases stayed unmatched. The CDR3 sequence: CASSIRAGVYEQYF. DNA of the CDR3: TGTGCCAGCAGTATAAGGGCGGGAGTTTACGAGCAGTACTTC.